Sequencing of this T cell receptor beta chain was carried out in a study of blood T cells in healthy people across ages. General study results and limits: TCR beta diversity correlated strongly with naive T cell percentage. Any conclusive comparison of naive versus antigen-experienced cells was prevented by using unsorted PBMCs. In older individuals, TCR beta diversity per million T cells was lower, falling roughly linearly with age. Researchers judged that diversity estimates from one million T cells fell short of true values.

The germline CDR1 and CDR2 sequences are SGHTA and FQGNSA. CDR3 length: 17 amino acids. With a J-beta primer mix and a sample-barcoded 5' primer, a second PCR ran about 7 to 12 cycles. TCRdb reprocessed the 5' RACE reads via MiXCR and lists one record per CDR3 protein. The profile shows some 930,000 distinct CDR3 sequences, 25% to 35% of them singletons. Worth noting for this clonotype: The antigen is undetermined. The junction does not match germline at one end; this may be a read error.

These data also formed part of another study, on T cells of mothers and their children.

This sequence originates from a woman aged 40 to 50 in good health. Sequencing used blood. The chain combines TRBV7-2 with TRBJ2-7; D is ambiguous. CDR3 region: CAGSLNPGQYLLREQYF. CDR3 in DNA: TGTGCCGGCAGCTTAAATCCTGGTCAGTACCTACTTCGAGAGCAGTACTTC.